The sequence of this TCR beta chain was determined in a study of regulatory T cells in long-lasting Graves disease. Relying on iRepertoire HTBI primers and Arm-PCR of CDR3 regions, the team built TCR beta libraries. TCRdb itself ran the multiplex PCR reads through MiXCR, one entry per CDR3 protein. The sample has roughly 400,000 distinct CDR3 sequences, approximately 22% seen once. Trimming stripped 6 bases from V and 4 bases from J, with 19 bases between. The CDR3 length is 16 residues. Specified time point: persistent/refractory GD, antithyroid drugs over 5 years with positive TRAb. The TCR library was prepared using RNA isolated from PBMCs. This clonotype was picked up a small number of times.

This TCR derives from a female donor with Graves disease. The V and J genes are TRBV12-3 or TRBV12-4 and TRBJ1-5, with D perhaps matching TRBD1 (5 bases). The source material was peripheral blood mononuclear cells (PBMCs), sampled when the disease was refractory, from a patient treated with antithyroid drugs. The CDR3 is CASSSTGEGRNQPQHF. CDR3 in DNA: TGTGCCAGCAGCTCCACCGGCGAGGGGCGGAATCAGCCCCAGCATTTT.